This T cell receptor beta chain was observed in a study of cytomegalovirus exposure and HLA in healthy donors. Looking at the study overall: Earlier findings included approximately 120 million unique TCR beta sequences obtained from 150 million to 200 million T cells.

With regard to this clone: Its antigen is unidentified.

In the PCR, 60 Vbeta and 13 Jbeta primers were used. In the original analysis: Later reanalysis found approximately 76 million unique TCR beta chains, 10 million to 14 million of them shared. Assay: immunoSEQ multiplex PCR; the TCRdb copy retains only in-frame clones and omits some. V and J calls and clone size are copied from that table; D and trimming were computed from the DNA. The table includes 60,000 to 90,000 clones, 70% to 80% detected once. The study, taken as a whole, reports: Overall, roughly 150 TCR beta chains were annotated as cytomegalovirus-associated. Excluded were some V segments that proved indistinguishable, including TRBV6-2 and TRBV6-3.

This CDR3 region has 17 residues. V dropped 10 bases and J dropped 7; count of bases not matched to a gene: 22. From germline, CDR1 is MDHEN and CDR2 SYDVKM. Sample: PBMCs. The source of this sequence is a woman between 45 and 60 years old in good health and CMV-seropositive. The chain joins TRBV28 to TRBJ2-7; 10 bases align to TRBD1. CDR3 nucleotides: TGTGCCATACGGGGTATGACAGGGGGCAGGGATCTGGGGGAGCAGTACTTC. Translated, it gives CAIRGMTGGRDLGEQYF.